The TCR beta chain under discussion was sequenced for a study of shared clonotypes between healthy human individuals. The wider study: A donor's plate count was three for CD4 naive and three for CD4 memory; CD8 naive had two and CD8 memory one. Whole-study findings and limits: It was observed that about 5% of naive CD4 clonotypes were shared across a handful of donors.

Germline V gives CDR1 LNHNV, CDR2 YYDKDF (reference sequence). This CDR3 has 16 residues. V was trimmed by 0 bases and J by 2 bases, leaving 8 bases between them. The assay used deep level. Profiling relied on immunoSEQ multiplex PCR, and the TCRdb table lists in-frame clones only, not all of them. The table records roughly 1 million clones, more than 75% of them present only once. On this clone: Antigen specificity is unknown.

The sequenced sample was memory CD4+ T cells from PBMCs. Indicated subset: CD45RA-negative fraction. The rearrangement joins TRBV15 to TRBJ2-6; the D call may be TRBD1 or TRBD2 (5 bases each). This receptor was identified in a man aged 18 to 29 in good health. Some clones in this sample may be carry-over from other donors' samples. CDR3 in DNA: TGTGCCACCAGCAGAGATGTGGGGGCTGGGGCCAACGTCCTGACTTTC. It specifies CATSRDVGAGANVLTF.